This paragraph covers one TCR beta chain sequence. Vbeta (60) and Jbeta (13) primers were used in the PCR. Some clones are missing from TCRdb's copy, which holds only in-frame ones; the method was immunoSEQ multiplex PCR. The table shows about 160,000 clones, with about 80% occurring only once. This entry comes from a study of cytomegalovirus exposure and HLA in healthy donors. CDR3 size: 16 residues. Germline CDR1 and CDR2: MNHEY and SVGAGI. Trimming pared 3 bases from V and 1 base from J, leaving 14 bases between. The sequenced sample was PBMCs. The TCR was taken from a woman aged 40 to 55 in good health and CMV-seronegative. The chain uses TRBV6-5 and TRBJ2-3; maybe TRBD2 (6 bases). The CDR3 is CASSYDFGGGTDTQYF. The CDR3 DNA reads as TGTGCCAGCAGTTATGATTTTGGCGGGGGCACAGATACGCAGTATTTT.